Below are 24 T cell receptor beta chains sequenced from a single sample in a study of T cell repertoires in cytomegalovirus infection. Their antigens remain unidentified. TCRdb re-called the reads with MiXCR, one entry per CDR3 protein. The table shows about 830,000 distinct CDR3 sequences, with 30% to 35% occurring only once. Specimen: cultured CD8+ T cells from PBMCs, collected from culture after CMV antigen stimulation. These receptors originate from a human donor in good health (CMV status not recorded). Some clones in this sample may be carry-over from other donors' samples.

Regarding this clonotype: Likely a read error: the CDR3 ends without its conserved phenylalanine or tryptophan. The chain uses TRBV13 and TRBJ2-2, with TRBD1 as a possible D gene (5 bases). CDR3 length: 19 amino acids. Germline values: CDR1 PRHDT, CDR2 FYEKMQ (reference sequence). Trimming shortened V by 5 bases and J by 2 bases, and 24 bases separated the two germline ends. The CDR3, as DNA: TGTGCCAGCAGCCCCGATCGCCCTGAAGCAGGGCTTAACACCGGGGAGCTGTTTTCT. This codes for CASSPDRPEAGLNTGELFS.

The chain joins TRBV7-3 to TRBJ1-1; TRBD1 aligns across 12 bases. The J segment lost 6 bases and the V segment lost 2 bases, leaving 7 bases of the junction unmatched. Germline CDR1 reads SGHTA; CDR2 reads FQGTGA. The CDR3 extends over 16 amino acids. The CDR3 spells CASSLEGQGAGAEAFF. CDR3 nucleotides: TGTGCCAGCAGCTTAGAGGGACAGGGGGCGGGAGCTGAAGCTTTCTTT.

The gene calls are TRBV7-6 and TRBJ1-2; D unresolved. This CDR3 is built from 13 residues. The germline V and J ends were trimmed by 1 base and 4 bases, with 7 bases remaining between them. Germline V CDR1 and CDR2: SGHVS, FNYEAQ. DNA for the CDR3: TGTGCCAGCAGCTTAGAGACATTCTATGGCTACACCTTC. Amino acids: CASSLETFYGYTF.

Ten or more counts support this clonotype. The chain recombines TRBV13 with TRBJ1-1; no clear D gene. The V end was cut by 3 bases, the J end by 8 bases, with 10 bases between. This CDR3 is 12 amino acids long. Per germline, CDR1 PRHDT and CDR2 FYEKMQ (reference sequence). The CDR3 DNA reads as TGTGCCAGCAGCTTTGGGAGTTTAGAAGCTTTCTTT. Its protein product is CASSFGSLEAFF.

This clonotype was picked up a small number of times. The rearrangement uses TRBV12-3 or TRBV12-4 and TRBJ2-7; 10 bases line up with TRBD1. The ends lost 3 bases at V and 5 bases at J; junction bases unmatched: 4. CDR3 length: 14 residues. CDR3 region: CASSLRTGGNEQYF. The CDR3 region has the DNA TGTGCCAGCAGTTTGAGGACAGGGGGTAACGAGCAGTACTTC.

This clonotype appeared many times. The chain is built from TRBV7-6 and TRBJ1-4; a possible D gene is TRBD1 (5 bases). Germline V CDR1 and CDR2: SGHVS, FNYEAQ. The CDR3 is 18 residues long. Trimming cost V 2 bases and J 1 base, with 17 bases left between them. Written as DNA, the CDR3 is TGTGCCAGCAGCTTAAAAGCTCCGGGGACGCAAACTAATGAAAAACTGTTTTTT. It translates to CASSLKAPGTQTNEKLFF.

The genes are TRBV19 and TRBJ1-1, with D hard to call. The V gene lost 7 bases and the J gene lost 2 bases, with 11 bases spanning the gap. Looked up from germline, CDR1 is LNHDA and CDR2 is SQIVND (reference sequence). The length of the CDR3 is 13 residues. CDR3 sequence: CASNPSLNTEAFF. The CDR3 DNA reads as TGTGCCAGTAATCCGTCGCTAAACACTGAAGCTTTCTTT.

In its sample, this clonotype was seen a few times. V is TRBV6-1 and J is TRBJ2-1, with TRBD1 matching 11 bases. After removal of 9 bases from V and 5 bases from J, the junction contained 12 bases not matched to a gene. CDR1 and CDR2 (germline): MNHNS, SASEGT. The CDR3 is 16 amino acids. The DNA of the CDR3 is TGTGCCAGTAGAGGGACAGGGGGGCGGAATAACAATGAGCAGTTCTTC. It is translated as CASRGTGGRNNNEQFF.

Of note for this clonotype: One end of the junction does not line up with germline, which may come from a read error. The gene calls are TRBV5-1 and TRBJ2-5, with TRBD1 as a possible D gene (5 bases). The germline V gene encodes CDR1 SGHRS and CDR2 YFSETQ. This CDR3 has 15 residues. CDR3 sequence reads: CASSLVPDKVMTPYF. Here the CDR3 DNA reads TGCGCCAGCAGCTTGGTTCCGGACAAGGTGATGACCCCGTACTTC.

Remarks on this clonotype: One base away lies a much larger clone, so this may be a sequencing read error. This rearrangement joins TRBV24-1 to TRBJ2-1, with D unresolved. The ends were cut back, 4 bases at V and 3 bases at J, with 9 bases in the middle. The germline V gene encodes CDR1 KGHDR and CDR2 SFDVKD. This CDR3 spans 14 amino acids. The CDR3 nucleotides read TGTGCCACCAGTGACTACAAGGGCTACAATGAGCAGTTCTTC. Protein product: CATSDYKGYNEQFF.

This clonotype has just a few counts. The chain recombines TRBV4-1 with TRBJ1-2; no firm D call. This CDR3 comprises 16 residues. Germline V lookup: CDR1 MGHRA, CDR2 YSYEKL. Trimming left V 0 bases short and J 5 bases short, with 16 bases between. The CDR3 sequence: CASSQDPGQEIYGYTF. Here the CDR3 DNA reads TGCGCCAGCAGCCAAGACCCCGGGCAGGAGATATATGGCTACACCTTC.

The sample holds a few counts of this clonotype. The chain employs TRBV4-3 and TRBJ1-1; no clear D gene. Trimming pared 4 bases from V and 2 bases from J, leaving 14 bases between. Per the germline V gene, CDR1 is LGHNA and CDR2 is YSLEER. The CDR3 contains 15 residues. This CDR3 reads CASSRPDGPNTEAFF. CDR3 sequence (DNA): TGCGCCAGCAGCCGGCCTGACGGACCTAACACTGAAGCTTTCTTT.

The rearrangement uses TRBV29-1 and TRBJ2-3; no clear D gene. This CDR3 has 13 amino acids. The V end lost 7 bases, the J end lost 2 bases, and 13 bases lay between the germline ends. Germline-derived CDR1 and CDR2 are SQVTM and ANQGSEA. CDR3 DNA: TGCAGCGCTGTCGGAGTTTTCACAGATACGCAGTATTTT. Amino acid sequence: CSAVGVFTDTQYF.

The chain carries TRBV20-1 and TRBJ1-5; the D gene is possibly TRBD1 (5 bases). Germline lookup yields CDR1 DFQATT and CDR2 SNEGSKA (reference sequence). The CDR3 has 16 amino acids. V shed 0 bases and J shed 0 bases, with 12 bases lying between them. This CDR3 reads CSARDRVRVSNQPQHF. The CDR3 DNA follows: TGCAGTGCTAGAGACAGGGTTCGGGTTAGCAATCAGCCCCAGCATTTT.

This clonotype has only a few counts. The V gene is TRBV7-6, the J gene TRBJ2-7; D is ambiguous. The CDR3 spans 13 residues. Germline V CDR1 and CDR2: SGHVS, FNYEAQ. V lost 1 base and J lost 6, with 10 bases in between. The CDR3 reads CASSLVCICEQYV. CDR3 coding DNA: TGTGCCAGCAGCTTAGTATGCATCTGCGAGCAGTACGTC.

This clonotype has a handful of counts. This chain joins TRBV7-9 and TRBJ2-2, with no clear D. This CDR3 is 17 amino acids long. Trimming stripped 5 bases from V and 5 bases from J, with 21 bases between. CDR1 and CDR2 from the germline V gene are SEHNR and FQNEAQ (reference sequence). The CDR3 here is CASSPEAVLSRTGELFF. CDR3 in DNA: TGTGCCAGCAGCCCAGAGGCAGTACTCTCGAGGACCGGGGAGCTGTTTTTT.

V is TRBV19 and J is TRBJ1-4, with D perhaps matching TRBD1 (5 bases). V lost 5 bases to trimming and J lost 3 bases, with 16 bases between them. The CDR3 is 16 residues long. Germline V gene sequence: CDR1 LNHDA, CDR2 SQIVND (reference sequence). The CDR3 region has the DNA TGTGCCAGTAGTGACCTCAGGGTGGATGCTAATGAAAAACTGTTTTTT. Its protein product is CASSDLRVDANEKLFF.

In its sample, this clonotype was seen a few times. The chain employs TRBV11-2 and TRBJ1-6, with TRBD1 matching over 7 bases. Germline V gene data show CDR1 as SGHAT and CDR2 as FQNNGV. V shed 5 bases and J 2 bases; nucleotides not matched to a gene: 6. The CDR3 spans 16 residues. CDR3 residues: CASSRYDRAYNSPLHF. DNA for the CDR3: TGTGCCAGCAGCCGGTACGACAGGGCCTATAATTCACCCCTCCACTTT.

The CDR3 DNA sequence: TGTGCCAGCACCTCGACAGCGGGGGGTGAAAAACTGTTTTTT. Residues: CASTSTAGGEKLFF. The rearrangement links TRBV6-6 to TRBJ1-4; D may be TRBD1 (5 bases). The CDR3 is 14 residues long. Trimming cost V 7 bases and J 7 bases, with 16 bases left between them. Germline V gene data show CDR1 as MNHNY and CDR2 as SVGAGI (reference sequence).

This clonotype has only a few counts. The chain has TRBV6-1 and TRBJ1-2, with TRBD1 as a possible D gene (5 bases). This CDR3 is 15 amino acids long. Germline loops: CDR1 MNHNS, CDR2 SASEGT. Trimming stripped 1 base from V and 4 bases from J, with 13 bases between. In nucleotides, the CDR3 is TGTGCCAGCAGTGAAGAGTTTAGGGGACCCTATGGCTACACCTTC. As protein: CASSEEFRGPYGYTF.

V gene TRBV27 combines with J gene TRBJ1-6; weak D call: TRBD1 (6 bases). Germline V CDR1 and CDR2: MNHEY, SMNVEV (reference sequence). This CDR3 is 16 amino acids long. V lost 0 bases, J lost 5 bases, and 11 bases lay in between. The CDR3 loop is CASSLSGGPNNSPLHF. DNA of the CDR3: TGTGCCAGCAGTTTATCGGGGGGCCCTAATAATTCACCCCTCCACTTT.

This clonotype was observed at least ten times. This CDR3 is CASSFAWDGTNEKLFF. The CDR3 DNA sequence: TGTGCCAGCAGCTTCGCATGGGACGGGACGAATGAAAAACTGTTTTTT. V is TRBV7-8 and J is TRBJ1-4, with a weak D call TRBD1 (5 bases). V was clipped by 3 bases and J by 5 bases, with 16 bases between them. The germline gives CDR1 SGHVS, CDR2 FQNEAQ. There are 16 residues in the CDR3.

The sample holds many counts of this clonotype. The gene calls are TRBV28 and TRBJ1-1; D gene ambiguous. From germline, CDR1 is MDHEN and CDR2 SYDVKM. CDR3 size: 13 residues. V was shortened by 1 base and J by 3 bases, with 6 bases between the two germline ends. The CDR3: CASSLSGHTEAFF. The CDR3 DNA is TGTGCCAGCAGTTTATCCGGGCACACTGAAGCTTTCTTT.

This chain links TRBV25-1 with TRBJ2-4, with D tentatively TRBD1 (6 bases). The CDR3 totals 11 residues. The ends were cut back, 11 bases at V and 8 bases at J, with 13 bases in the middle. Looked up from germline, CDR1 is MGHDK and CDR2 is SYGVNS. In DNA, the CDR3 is TGTGCCGCGGAACAGGGAGACATTCAGTACTTC. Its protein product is CAAEQGDIQYF.